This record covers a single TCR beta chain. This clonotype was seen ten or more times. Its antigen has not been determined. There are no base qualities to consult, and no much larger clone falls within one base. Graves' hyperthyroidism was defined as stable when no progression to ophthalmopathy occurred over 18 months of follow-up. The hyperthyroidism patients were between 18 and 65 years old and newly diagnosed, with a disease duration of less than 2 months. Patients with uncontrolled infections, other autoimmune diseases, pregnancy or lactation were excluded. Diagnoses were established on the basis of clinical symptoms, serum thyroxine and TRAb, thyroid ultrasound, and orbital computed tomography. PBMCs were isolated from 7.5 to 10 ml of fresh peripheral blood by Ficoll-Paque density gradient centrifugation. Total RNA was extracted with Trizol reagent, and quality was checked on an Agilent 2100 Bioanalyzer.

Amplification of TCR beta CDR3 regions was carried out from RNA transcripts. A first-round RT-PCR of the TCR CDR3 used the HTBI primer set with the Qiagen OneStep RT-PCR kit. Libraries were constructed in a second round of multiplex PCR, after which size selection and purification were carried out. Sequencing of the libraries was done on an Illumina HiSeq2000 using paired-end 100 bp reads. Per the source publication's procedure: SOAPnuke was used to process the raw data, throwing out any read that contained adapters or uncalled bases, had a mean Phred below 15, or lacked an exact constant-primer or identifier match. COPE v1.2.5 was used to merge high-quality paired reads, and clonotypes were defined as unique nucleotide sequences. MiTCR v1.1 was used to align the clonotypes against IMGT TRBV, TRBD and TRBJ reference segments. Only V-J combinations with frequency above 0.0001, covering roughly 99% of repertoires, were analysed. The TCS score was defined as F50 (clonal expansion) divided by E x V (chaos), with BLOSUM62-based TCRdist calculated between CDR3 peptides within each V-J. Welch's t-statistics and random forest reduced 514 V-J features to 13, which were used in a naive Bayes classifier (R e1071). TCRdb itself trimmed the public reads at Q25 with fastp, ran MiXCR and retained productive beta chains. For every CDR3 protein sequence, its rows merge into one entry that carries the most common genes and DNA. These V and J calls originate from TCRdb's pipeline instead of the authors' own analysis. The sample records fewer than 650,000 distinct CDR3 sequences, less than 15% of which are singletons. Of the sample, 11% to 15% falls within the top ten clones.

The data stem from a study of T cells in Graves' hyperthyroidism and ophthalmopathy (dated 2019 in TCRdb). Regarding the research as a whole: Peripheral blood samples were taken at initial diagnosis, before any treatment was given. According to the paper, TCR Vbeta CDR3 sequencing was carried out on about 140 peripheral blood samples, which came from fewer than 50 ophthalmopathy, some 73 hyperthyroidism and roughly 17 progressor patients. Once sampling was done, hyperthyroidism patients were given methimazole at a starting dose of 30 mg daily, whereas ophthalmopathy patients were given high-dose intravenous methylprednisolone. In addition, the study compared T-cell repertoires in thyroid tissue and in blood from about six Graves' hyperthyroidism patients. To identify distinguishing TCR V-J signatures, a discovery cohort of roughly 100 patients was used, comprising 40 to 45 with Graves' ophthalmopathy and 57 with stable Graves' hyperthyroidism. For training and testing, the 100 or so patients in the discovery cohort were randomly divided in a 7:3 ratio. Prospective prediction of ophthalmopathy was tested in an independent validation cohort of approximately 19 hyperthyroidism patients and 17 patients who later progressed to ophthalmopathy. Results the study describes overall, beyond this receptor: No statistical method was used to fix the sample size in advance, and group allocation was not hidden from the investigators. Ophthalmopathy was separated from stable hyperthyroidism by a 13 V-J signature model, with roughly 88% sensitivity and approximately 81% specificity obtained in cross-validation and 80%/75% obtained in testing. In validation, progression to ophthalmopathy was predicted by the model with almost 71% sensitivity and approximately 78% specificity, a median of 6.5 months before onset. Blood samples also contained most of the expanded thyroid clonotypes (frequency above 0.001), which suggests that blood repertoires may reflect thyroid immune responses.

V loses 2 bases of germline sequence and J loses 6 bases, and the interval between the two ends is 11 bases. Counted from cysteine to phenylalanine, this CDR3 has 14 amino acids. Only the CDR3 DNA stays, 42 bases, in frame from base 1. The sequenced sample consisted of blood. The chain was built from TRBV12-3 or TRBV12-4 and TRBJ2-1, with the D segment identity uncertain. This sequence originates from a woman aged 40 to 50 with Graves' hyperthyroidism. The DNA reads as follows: TGTGCCAGCAGTTTAAGGTCCAGCCTCAATGAGCAGTTCTTC. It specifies CASSLRSSLNEQFF.